Below, 21 T cell receptor beta chains from the same sample are listed, as sequenced in a study of blood T cell repertoires in COVID-19. Only in-frame clones appear in the TCRdb table, and some are missing; sequencing was by immunoSEQ multiplex PCR. The table shows around 200,000 clones, with roughly nine tenths occurring only once. Sequencing was done on a sample of peripheral blood. The receptors derive from a man in his sixties or seventies with active or convalescent COVID-19.

This clone was recorded only once. This sequence joins TRBV7-8 and TRBJ1-2, with 7 bases identical to TRBD1. The CDR3 contains 13 residues. V was pared by 3 bases and J by 4 bases, with 2 bases of the junction left unmatched. CDR1 is SGHVS and CDR2 is FQNEAQ in the germline V gene. CDR3 amino acids: CASSLGTVYGYTF. CDR3 sequence (DNA): TGTGCCAGCAGCTTGGGGACAGTCTATGGCTACACCTTC.

In this sample, this clone turned up once. The chain carries TRBV7-9 and TRBJ1-1; D might be TRBD1 (6 bases). Trimming left V 1 base short and J 4 bases short, with 10 bases between. The CDR3 length is 14 residues. The V gene's germline CDR1 is SEHNR and CDR2 FQNEAQ (reference sequence). The CDR3 nucleotides are TGTGCCAGCAGCTTAGAACGGACAGTCACTGAAGCTTTCTTT. Encoded protein: CASSLERTVTEAFF. Together with reference TRBV7-9 and TRBJ1-1, the CDR3 gives the full variable domain: DTGVSQNPRHKITKRGQNVTFRCDPISEHNRLYWYRQTLGQGPEFLTYFQNEAQLEKSRLLSDRFSAERPKGSFSTLEIQRTEQGDSAMYLCASSLERTVTEAFFGQGTRLTVV.

V usage is TRBV18 and J usage is TRBJ2-5, with 7 bases lining up with TRBD1. The germline gives CDR1 KGHSH, CDR2 LQKENI. Losses at the gene ends were 5 bases for V and 2 bases for J; bases not matched to a gene: 5. The CDR3 extends over 14 amino acids. CDR3 sequence: CASSTRTGQETQYF. The CDR3 DNA sequence: TGTGCCAGCTCAACCCGGACAGGTCAAGAGACCCAGTACTTC.

The sample holds one count of this clone. The J gene is TRBJ2-1, the V gene TRBV9; TRBD2 agrees at 10 bases. The CDR3 extends over 17 amino acids. The trim removed 4 bases at V and 10 bases at J, leaving 17 bases unmatched. Per germline, CDR1 SGDLS and CDR2 YYNGEE. CDR3 in amino acids: CASSSRRVAGGSGEQFF. CDR3 sequence (DNA): TGTGCCAGCAGCTCCCGGCGTGTAGCGGGAGGTTCTGGAGAGCAGTTCTTC.

This chain connects TRBV7-2 to TRBJ1-1, with 7 bases lining up with TRBD1. This CDR3 spans 15 amino acids. Germline loops: CDR1 SGHTA, CDR2 FQGNSA. Trimming took 5 bases from V and 2 from J; bases not matched to a gene: 8. CDR3 nucleotide sequence: TGTGCCAGCAGCACCCGACAGGGAACAAACACTGAAGCTTTCTTT. This codes for CASSTRQGTNTEAFF.

V and J are TRBV7-2 and TRBJ2-2, with 8 bases aligning to TRBD2. The CDR3 spans 16 residues. V lost 4 bases to trimming and J lost 4 bases; unmatched junction nucleotides: 8. Germline V CDR1 and CDR2: SGHTA, FQGNSA. CDR3 DNA sequence: TGTGCCAGCAGCTCCCCCAGCGGGAGAGTCACCGGGGAGCTGTTTTTT. Amino acids: CASSSPSGRVTGELFF.

This chain uses TRBV30 with TRBJ1-6, with TRBD1 matching 10 bases. CDR3 length equals 15 residues. Trimming removed 0 bases from V and 8 bases from J; junction bases left unmatched: 4. The V gene's germline CDR1 is GTSNPN and CDR2 SVGIG (reference sequence). The CDR3, as DNA: TGTGCCTGGAGTGTACGGGGGACAGGGGATTCACCCCTCCACTTT. Translating it yields CAWSVRGTGDSPLHF.

This chain links TRBV5-1 with TRBJ2-5, with no clear D. Germline loops: CDR1 SGHRS, CDR2 YFSETQ. This CDR3 region has 13 residues. V was shortened by 0 bases and J by 4 bases, with 7 bases between the two germline ends. The CDR3 protein is CASSLVAGETQYF. CDR3 nucleotides: TGCGCCAGCAGCTTGGTGGCAGGAGAGACCCAGTACTTC.

The chain uses TRBV5-1 and TRBJ2-7, with a possible D match to TRBD1 (5 bases). V was trimmed by 3 bases and J by 0 bases, leaving 13 bases between them. CDR3 length: 15 residues. The germline V gene has CDR1 SGHRS and CDR2 YFSETQ. This CDR3 reads CASSSMQGTSYEQYF. CDR3 sequence (DNA): TGCGCCAGCAGCTCCATGCAGGGAACCTCCTACGAGCAGTACTTC.

The table lists this clone with a count of one. V usage is TRBV2 and J usage is TRBJ1-5; 8 bases are a match to TRBD1. The CDR3 is 16 amino acids. The V segment lost 3 bases and the J segment 6 bases; nucleotides outside the gene matches: 10. Looked up from germline, CDR1 is SNHLY and CDR2 is FYNNEI. As DNA, the CDR3 is TGTGCCAGCAGTGACGGGCAGGGGGCGCTTACTCAGCCCCAGCATTTT. It codes for CASSDGQGALTQPQHF.

The chain has TRBV2 and TRBJ2-3; the match to TRBD2 covers 8 bases. The J segment lost 4 bases and the V segment lost 5 bases, leaving 8 bases of the junction unmatched. Germline lookup yields CDR1 SNHLY and CDR2 FYNNEI. This CDR3 region has 15 residues. The CDR3 is CASSREGLVADTQYF. In DNA form, the CDR3 reads TGTGCCAGCAGTCGCGAGGGACTAGTAGCAGATACGCAGTATTTT.

This rearrangement joins TRBV6-5 to TRBJ1-4, with D unresolved. The ends were cut back, 0 bases at V and 0 bases at J, with 8 bases in the middle. CDR1 and CDR2 (germline): MNHEY, SVGAGI. CDR3 length equals 16 residues. CDR3 region: CASSYSGSSTNEKLFF. CDR3 coding DNA: TGTGCCAGCAGTTACTCGGGCAGCTCAACTAATGAAAAACTGTTTTTT.

V gene TRBV7-3 combines with J gene TRBJ2-7; tentatively, D is TRBD2 (6 bases). Germline assignment: CDR1 SGHTA and CDR2 FQGTGA. CDR3 length equals 14 residues. V lost 5 bases, J lost 7 bases, and 18 bases lay in between. CDR3 bases: TGTGCCAGCAGCGTACTAGCCGGAACGGGGGAGCAGTACTTC. Encoded protein: CASSVLAGTGEQYF.

The chain is built from TRBV19 and TRBJ1-4; D gene ambiguous. The V end lost 5 bases, the J end lost 7 bases, and 17 bases lay between the germline ends. Germline loops: CDR1 LNHDA, CDR2 SQIVND (reference sequence). CDR3 size: 15 residues. Here the CDR3 reads CASSSARMIGEKLFF. DNA for the CDR3: TGTGCCAGTAGTTCCGCCAGGATGATAGGTGAAAAACTGTTTTTT.

The chain combines TRBV7-2 with TRBJ1-1; 7 nucleotides match TRBD1. Germline V gene sequence: CDR1 SGHTA, CDR2 FQGNSA. V trimming: 5 bases; J trimming: 0 bases; junction bases outside the gene matches: 3. The CDR3 loop spans 14 amino acids. As DNA, the CDR3 is TGTGCCAGCAGCATGGGACAGTTGAACACTGAAGCTTTCTTT. Residues: CASSMGQLNTEAFF.

The chain carries TRBV7-8 and TRBJ1-6, with TRBD1 as a possible D gene (6 bases). The CDR3 contains 16 residues. The V gene's germline CDR1 is SGHVS and CDR2 FQNEAQ. Trimming took off 5 bases at V and 0 bases at J, with 11 bases between the two ends. The CDR3 DNA sequence: TGTGCCAGCAGCCACAGGGTAGACTCCTATAATTCACCCCTCCACTTT. Translated: CASSHRVDSYNSPLHF.

The chain carries TRBV15 and TRBJ1-5; weak D call: TRBD1 (5 bases). The CDR3 has 15 residues. The ends were cut back, 3 bases at V and 7 bases at J, with 16 bases in the middle. Germline V lookup: CDR1 LNHNV, CDR2 YYDKDF (reference sequence). CDR3 region: CATSSGAAGIQPQHF. The CDR3 nucleotides read TGTGCCACCAGCAGTGGGGCAGCGGGTATACAGCCCCAGCATTTT.

The chain couples TRBV12-5 to TRBJ1-1, with D possibly being TRBD1 (5 bases). Germline assignment: CDR1 LGHNT and CDR2 FRNRAP. CDR3 length: 15 amino acids. The V and J ends lost 1 base and 0 bases respectively, with 9 bases between them. The CDR3 spells CASGLGQSMNTEAFF. The CDR3 nucleotides are TGTGCTAGTGGTTTGGGACAGAGTATGAACACTGAAGCTTTCTTT.

This rearrangement joins TRBV9 to TRBJ1-6; D perhaps matches TRBD1 (6 bases). The V gene's germline CDR1 is SGDLS and CDR2 YYNGEE. CDR3 length: 14 amino acids. Trimming shortened V by 5 bases and J by 7 bases, and 13 bases separated the two germline ends. CDR3 in DNA: TGTGCCAGCAGTCCTGACAGGCAGAATTCACCCCTCCACTTT. Amino acids: CASSPDRQNSPLHF.

The rearrangement joins TRBV7-9 to TRBJ1-4, with D unclear. The germline V gene has CDR1 SEHNR and CDR2 FQNEAQ (reference sequence). The CDR3 runs to 16 residues. V was trimmed by 1 base and J by 5 bases, leaving 14 bases between them. CDR3 coding DNA: TGTGCCAGCAGCTTAGGGGCCGCGCCTCAAAATGAAAAACTGTTTTTT. Amino acid sequence: CASSLGAAPQNEKLFF.

This CDR3 is CASSVGLAGSGEQFF. DNA of the CDR3: TGTGCCAGCAGCGTGGGACTAGCGGGATCCGGTGAGCAGTTCTTC. This sequence joins TRBV3-1 (or the pseudogene TRBV3-2) and TRBJ2-1, with 13 bases lining up with TRBD2. Germline CDR1 reads LGHDT; CDR2 reads YNNKEL (reference sequence). This CDR3 is built from 15 residues. J lost 9 bases, V lost 5 bases, and 7 bases had no gene match.